This T cell receptor (beta chain) came from a study of CD4 T cells in relation to SARS-CoV-2 and coronaviruses. Before the COVID-19 pandemic, during about 2011-2019, CD4+ T cells were taken from unexposed donors. Germline CDR1 and CDR2: WSHSY and SAAADI. The ends were cut back, 4 bases at V and 6 bases at J, with 12 bases in the middle. The CDR3 length is 14 residues. Notes on this clone: Its antigen remains unidentified.

Study-level points and caveats: The assay detects memory recall responses, not culture-primed primary responses.

Naive and memory CD4+ T cell DNA was deep-sequenced without culture. Clones were sequenced by immunoSEQ multiplex PCR, and TCRdb holds only the in-frame ones, with some missing. The sample carries 68,000 or so clones, 80% to 95% recorded once. This chain connects TRBV10-2 to TRBJ1-4; D unresolved. The origin of this receptor is a human donor in good health. Sequenced: naive CD4+ T cells from PBMCs. Subset: naive CD4+ T cells isolated by negative enrichment. The CDR3 protein is CASSVRGIDEKLFF. CDR3 nucleotide sequence: TGCGCCAGCAGTGTTCGGGGTATTGATGAAAAACTGTTTTTT.